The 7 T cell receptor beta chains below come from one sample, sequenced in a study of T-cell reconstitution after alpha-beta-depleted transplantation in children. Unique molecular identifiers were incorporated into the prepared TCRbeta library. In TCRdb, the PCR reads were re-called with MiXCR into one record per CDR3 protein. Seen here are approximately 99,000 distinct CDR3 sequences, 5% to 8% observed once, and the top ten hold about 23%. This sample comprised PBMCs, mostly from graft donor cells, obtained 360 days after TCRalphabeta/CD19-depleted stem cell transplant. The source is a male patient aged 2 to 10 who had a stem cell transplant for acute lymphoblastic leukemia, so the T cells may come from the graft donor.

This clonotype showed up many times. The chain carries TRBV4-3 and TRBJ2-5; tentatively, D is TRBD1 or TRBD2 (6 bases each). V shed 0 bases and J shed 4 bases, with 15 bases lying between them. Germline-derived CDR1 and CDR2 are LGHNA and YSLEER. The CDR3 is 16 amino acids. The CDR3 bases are TGCGCCAGCAGCCAAGAACCAACGGGGGCAGGAGAGACCCAGTACTTC. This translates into CASSQEPTGAGETQYF.

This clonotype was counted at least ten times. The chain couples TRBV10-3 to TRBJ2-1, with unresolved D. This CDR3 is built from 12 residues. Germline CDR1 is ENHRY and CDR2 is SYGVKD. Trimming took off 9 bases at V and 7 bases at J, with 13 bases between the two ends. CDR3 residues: CAIGGLRNEQFF. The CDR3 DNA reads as TGTGCCATTGGCGGTCTTAGGAATGAGCAGTTCTTC.

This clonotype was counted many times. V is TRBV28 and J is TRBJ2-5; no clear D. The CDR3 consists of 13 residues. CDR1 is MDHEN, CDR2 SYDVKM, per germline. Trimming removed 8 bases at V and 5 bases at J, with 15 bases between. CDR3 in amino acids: CASSSTIVETQYF. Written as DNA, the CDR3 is TGTGCCAGCTCAAGTACGATTGTGGAGACCCAGTACTTC.

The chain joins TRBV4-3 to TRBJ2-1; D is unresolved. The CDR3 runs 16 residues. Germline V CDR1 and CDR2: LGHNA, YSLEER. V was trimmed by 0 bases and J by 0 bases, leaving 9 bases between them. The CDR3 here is CASSQEATSSYNEQFF. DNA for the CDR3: TGCGCCAGCAGCCAAGAGGCCACGAGCTCCTACAATGAGCAGTTCTTC.

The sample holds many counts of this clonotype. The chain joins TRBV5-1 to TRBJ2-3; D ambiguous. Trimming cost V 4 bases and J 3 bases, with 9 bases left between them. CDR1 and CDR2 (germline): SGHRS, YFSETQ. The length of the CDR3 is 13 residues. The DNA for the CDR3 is TGCGCCAGCAGCCCGGGCCCAACAGATACGCAGTATTTT. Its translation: CASSPGPTDTQYF.

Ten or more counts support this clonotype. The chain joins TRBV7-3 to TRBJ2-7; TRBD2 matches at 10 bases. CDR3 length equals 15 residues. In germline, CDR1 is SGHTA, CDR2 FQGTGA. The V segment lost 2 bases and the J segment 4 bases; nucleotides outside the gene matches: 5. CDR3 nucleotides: TGTGCCAGCAGCTTACTAGCGGGAGTTGGGTACGAGCAGTACTTC. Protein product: CASSLLAGVGYEQYF.

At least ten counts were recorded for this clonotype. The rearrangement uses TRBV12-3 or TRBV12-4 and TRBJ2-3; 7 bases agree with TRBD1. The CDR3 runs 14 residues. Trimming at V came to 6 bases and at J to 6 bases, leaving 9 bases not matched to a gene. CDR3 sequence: CASSLQGRVDTQYF. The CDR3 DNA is TGTGCCAGCAGCCTACAGGGGAGAGTGGATACGCAGTATTTT.